The 18 T cell receptor beta chains below were found in one sample sequenced in a study of shared clonotypes between healthy human individuals. Sequencing was performed with immunoSEQ multiplex PCR; in TCRdb, only in-frame clones are kept and a portion is missing. This table holds approximately 2.5 million clones, 85% to 95% found once. The specimen sequenced was naive CD4+ T cells sorted from blood. Subset in this sample: CD45RA+ positively selected. These receptor sequences come from a man between 18 and 35 years old in good health.

As to this clone: The same CDR3 arises from other DNA sequences in this sample as well. The chain joins TRBV6-5 to TRBJ1-1, with 9 bases aligning to TRBD1. Germline CDR1 is MNHEY and CDR2 is SVGAGI. The trim removed 5 bases at V and 4 bases at J, leaving 2 bases unmatched. The CDR3 spans 13 residues. The CDR3 protein is CASSRTGVTEAFF. The CDR3 nucleotides read TGTGCCAGCAGTCGGACAGGGGTCACTGAAGCTTTCTTT.

The chain employs TRBV6-6 and TRBJ1-5; no firm D call. From germline, CDR1 is MNHNY and CDR2 SVGAGI (reference sequence). The CDR3 totals 14 residues. V dropped 6 bases and J dropped 5 bases, with 14 bases sitting between them. The CDR3 sequence: CASRERGIYQPQHF. Here the CDR3 DNA reads TGTGCCAGCAGAGAGAGAGGGATTTATCAGCCCCAGCATTTT.

The chain uses TRBV5-4 and TRBJ2-1; possible D gene TRBD1, 5 bases. This CDR3 has 15 amino acids. The V and J ends lost 1 base and 6 bases respectively, with 14 bases between them. In germline, CDR1 is SGHNT, CDR2 YYREEE (reference sequence). CDR3 nucleotide sequence: TGTGCCAGCAGCTTGCCAAAAGGGGTTAGCAATGAGCAGTTCTTC. This translates into CASSLPKGVSNEQFF. Variable domain in full (rest from reference TRBV5-4 and TRBJ2-1): ETGVTQSPTHLIKTRGQQVTLRCSSQSGHNTVSWYQQALGQGPQFIFQYYREEENGRGNFPPRFSGLQFPNYSSELNVNALELDDSALYLCASSLPKGVSNEQFFGPGTRLTVL.

The genes are TRBV6-5 and TRBJ2-7, with D maybe TRBD2 (6 bases). Germline-derived CDR1 and CDR2 are MNHEY and SVGAGI. This CDR3 is 13 amino acids long. Trimming took off 8 bases at V and 1 base at J, with 12 bases between the two ends. The DNA for the CDR3 is TGTGCCAGCTGGCGGGGTGAATCCTACGAGCAGTACTTC. Translating gives CASWRGESYEQYF.

This chain connects TRBV30 to TRBJ2-6, with no clear D. V was pared by 8 bases and J by 2 bases, with 7 bases between. Germline CDR1 and CDR2: GTSNPN and SVGIG (reference sequence). The CDR3 runs to 12 residues. CDR3 in DNA: TGTGCCAAAAAAGCTGGGGCCAACGTCCTGACTTTC. It specifies CAKKAGANVLTF. Full variable domain (rest looked up from reference TRBV30 and TRBJ2-6): SQTIHQWPATLVQPVGSPLSLECTVEGTSNPNLYWYRQAAGRGLQLLFYSVGIGQISSEVPQNLSASRPQDRQFILSSKKLLLSDSGFYLCAKKAGANVLTFGAGSRLTVL.

This rearrangement joins TRBV5-8 to TRBJ2-7; D is ambiguous. V was clipped by 5 bases and J by 0 bases, with 12 bases between them. Per germline, CDR1 SGHTS and CDR2 YDEGEE. The CDR3 covers 14 residues. CDR3 coding DNA: TGTGCCAGCAGGGATCTATCAGCCTCCTACGAGCAGTACTTC. Protein product: CASRDLSASYEQYF.

In DNA form, the CDR3 reads TGTGCCAGCAGCCCTTGGACAGGGTCGAACACTGAAGCTTTCTTT. It yields the protein CASSPWTGSNTEAFF. V usage is TRBV9 and J usage is TRBJ1-1, with 8 bases aligning to TRBD1. The CDR3 runs 15 residues. Germline loops: CDR1 SGDLS, CDR2 YYNGEE. Losses at the gene ends were 4 bases for V and 1 base for J; bases not matched to a gene: 6.

Note on this clone: One end of the junction varies from germline; a read error may be responsible. V and J are TRBV7-7 and TRBJ2-7; TRBD1 matches at 8 bases. This CDR3 has 14 amino acids. Germline CDR1 is SSHAT and CDR2 is FNYEAQ (reference sequence). The CDR3 DNA sequence: TGTGCTAGCAGCTTAGGACAGGGTATCGACGAGCAGTACTTC. This translates into CASSLGQGIDEQYF.

The table lists this clone with a count of one. Other DNA sequences in this specimen translate into the identical CDR3. The chain uses TRBV19 and TRBJ2-5, with D unclear. The ends were cut back, 3 bases at V and 4 bases at J, with 6 bases in the middle. CDR1 is LNHDA and CDR2 is SQIVND in the germline V gene (reference sequence). The CDR3 spans 12 residues. The CDR3 here is CASSIGVETQYF. The CDR3 region has the DNA TGTGCCAGTAGTATCGGTGTAGAGACCCAGTACTTC.

Turning to this clone: Different DNA sequences within this sample yield the same CDR3. The chain links TRBV18 to TRBJ2-1, with D tentatively TRBD1 (6 bases). The germline V gene encodes CDR1 KGHSH and CDR2 LQKENI. The CDR3 covers 12 residues. The V end lost 3 bases, the J end lost 6 bases, and 6 bases lay between the germline ends. The CDR3 bases are TGTGCCAGCTCACCGGGGGCCAATGAGCAGTTCTTC. Protein sequence: CASSPGANEQFF.

The chain joins TRBV14 to TRBJ2-1; TRBD1 agrees at 8 bases. The V gene end was trimmed by 0 bases and the J gene end by 10 bases; junction bases not matched to a gene: 11. CDR3 length: 16 residues. Germline V gene data show CDR1 as SGHDN and CDR2 as FVKESK. As DNA, the CDR3 is TGTGCCAGCAGCCAAGATCTAGGACAGGGAATCCGCGAGCAGTTCTTC. The encoded protein is CASSQDLGQGIREQFF.

This clone has only a few counts. The same CDR3 is also encoded by other DNA sequences in this sample. The V and J genes are TRBV6-6 and TRBJ2-7; tentative D call: TRBD2 (6 bases). V was pared by 0 bases and J by 0 bases, with 6 bases between. The CDR3 is made up of 14 amino acids. Germline V gene sequence: CDR1 MNHNY, CDR2 SVGAGI (reference sequence). The CDR3 loop is CASSYSSGSYEQYF. The DNA for the CDR3 is TGTGCCAGCAGTTACTCTAGCGGCTCCTACGAGCAGTACTTC.

Only a few counts were recorded for this clone. The V gene is TRBV29-1, the J gene TRBJ1-5, with D perhaps TRBD1 (6 bases). The V end was cut by 6 bases, the J end by 4 bases, with 13 bases between. The CDR3 consists of 13 residues. Germline V gene data show CDR1 as SQVTM and CDR2 as ANQGSEA. This CDR3 reads CSVATGANQPQHF. CDR3 nucleotide sequence: TGCAGCGTCGCGACAGGAGCGAATCAGCCCCAGCATTTT. The full variable domain, completed using reference TRBV29-1 and TRBJ1-5, is SAVISQKPSRDICQRGTSLTIQCQVDSQVTMMFWYRQQPGQSLTLIATANQGSEATYESGFVIDKFPISRPNLTFSTLTVSNMSPEDSSIYLCSVATGANQPQHFGDGTRLSIL.

The chain combines TRBV7-2 with TRBJ1-2; D is possibly TRBD1 (5 bases). Germline loops: CDR1 SGHTA, CDR2 FQGNSA. With 1 base removed from V and 6 bases from J, the gap between germline ends came to 15 bases. CDR3 length: 15 residues. CDR3 in DNA: TGTGCCAGCAGCTTAGGATGGGACCCCGTCAATGGCTACACCTTC. Its protein product is CASSLGWDPVNGYTF.

V gene TRBV11-2 combines with J gene TRBJ1-1; TRBD1 is a possible D gene (5 bases). The germline V gene has CDR1 SGHAT and CDR2 FQNNGV. CDR3 length: 13 amino acids. V lost 5 bases, J lost 3 bases, and 10 bases lay in between. This chain's CDR3 is CASSPWGDTEAFF. In nucleotides, the CDR3 is TGTGCCAGCAGCCCCTGGGGGGACACTGAAGCTTTCTTT.

The chain joins TRBV19 to TRBJ1-3; TRBD1 agrees at 8 bases. V trimming: 7 bases; J trimming: 0 bases; junction bases outside the gene matches: 5. This CDR3 spans 15 amino acids. Germline CDR1 and CDR2: LNHDA and SQIVND (reference sequence). CDR3 residues: CASIRTGNSGNTIYF. In DNA form, the CDR3 reads TGTGCCAGTATCCGGACAGGGAACTCTGGAAACACCATATATTTT.

The rearrangement links TRBV5-1 to TRBJ2-7; tentative D call: TRBD2 (6 bases). Germline V gene data show CDR1 as SGHRS and CDR2 as YFSETQ. The CDR3 runs 16 residues. V lost 4 bases and J 6 bases, leaving 23 bases between the germline ends. For the CDR3, the DNA is TGCGCCAGCAGCACTACACCCCAGGCGGGGCTCGGCGAGCAGTACTTC. This encodes CASSTTPQAGLGEQYF.

On this clone: This same CDR3 is encoded by further DNA sequences in the sample. V gene TRBV19 combines with J gene TRBJ2-1; 12 bases map to TRBD2. This CDR3 has 15 amino acids. V gave up 3 bases and J gave up 7 bases; unmatched junction bases: 4. Germline assignment: CDR1 LNHDA and CDR2 SQIVND (reference sequence). The CDR3 DNA reads TGTGCCAGTAGTATTGGCCTAGCGGGGGGGAATGAGCAGTTCTTC. Its translation: CASSIGLAGGNEQFF.